This T cell receptor beta chain was retrieved from a study of T cells in women clearing cervical HPV infection. Study-wide background: Controls' single incident HPV16 infection cleared within 12 months without precancer. Findings and limits, study-wide: Combining TCR richness with V gene abundances gave roughly 0.84 AUC.

Using immunoSEQ multiplex PCR, the repertoire was profiled, and TCRdb retains in-frame clones only, with some absent. The table for this sample gives about 20,000 clones. On this clone itself: Its antigen is unidentified.

This TCR was sampled from a woman between 18 and 75 years old with a cervical HPV16 infection that either progressed to CIN3+ or cleared (not recorded which). Sequencing was performed on blood buffy coat.

CDR3 loop: CASSLGAGHEQFF. CDR3 DNA, as far as it was read: TGTGCCAGCAGCTTAGGGGCCGGCCATGAG. The chain has TRBV11-3 and TRBJ2-1; D not resolved. With the read ending 3 residues before the CDR3 end, the germline J gene is used to fill in that end. Trimming cost V 1 base and J 8 bases, with 9 bases left between them. This CDR3 has 13 residues. CDR1 and CDR2 from the germline V gene are SGHNT and YENEEA.